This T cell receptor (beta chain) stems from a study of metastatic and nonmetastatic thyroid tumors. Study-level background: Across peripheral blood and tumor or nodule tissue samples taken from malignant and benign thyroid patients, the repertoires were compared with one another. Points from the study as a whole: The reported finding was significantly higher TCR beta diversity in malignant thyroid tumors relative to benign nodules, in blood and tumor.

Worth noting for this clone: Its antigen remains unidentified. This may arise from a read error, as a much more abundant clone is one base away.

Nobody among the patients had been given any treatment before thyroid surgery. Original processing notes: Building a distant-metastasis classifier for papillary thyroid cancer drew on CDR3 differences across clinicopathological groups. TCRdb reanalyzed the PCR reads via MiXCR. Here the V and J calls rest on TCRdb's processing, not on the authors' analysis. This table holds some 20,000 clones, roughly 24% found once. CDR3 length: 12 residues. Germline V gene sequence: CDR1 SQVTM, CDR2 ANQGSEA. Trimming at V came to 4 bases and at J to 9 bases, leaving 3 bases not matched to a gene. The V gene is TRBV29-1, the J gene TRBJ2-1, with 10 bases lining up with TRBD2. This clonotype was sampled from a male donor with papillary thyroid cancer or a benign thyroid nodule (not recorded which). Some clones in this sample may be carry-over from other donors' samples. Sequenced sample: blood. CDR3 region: CSVGTSGSEQFF. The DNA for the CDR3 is TGCAGCGTTGGGACTAGCGGCAGTGAGCAGTTCTTC.